This T cell receptor (beta chain) is from a study of blood T cell repertoires in COVID-19. Source study methods: Quantification of nucleated cells was approximated via reference gene primer amplification. The method was immunoSEQ multiplex PCR; TCRdb's version includes in-frame clones alone and lacks a portion of them. The V and J calls and clone size were taken over from that table, and D and trimming were inferred from the DNA. The sample includes 350,000 to 500,000 clones, around nine tenths seen only once; the top ten take around 1.5%. V lost 0 bases, J lost 3 bases, and 7 bases stayed unmatched. This CDR3 contains 17 residues. Germline lookup yields CDR1 PRHDT and CDR2 FYEKMQ (reference sequence). Those designated as exposed participants met a COVID-19 case within 2 weeks before study entry.

The sample was PBMCs or T cells enriched from blood (not recorded which). The chain recombines TRBV13 with TRBJ2-7; 11 positions agree with TRBD2. This clonotype was sampled from a woman aged 18-30 years who had been exposed to COVID-19. This CDR3 is CASSLGGSGGEFYEQYF. The CDR3 nucleotides read TGTGCCAGCAGCTTAGGTGGTAGCGGGGGGGAATTCTACGAGCAGTACTTC.